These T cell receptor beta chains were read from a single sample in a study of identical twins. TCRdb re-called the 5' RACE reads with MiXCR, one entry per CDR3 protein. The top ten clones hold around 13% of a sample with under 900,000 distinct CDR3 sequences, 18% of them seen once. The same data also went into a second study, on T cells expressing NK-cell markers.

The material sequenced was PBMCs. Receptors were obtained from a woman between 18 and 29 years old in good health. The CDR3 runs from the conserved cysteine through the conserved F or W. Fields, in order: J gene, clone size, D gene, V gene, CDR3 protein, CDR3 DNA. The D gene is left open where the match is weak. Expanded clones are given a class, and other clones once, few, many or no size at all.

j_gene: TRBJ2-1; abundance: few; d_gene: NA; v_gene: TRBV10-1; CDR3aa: CASSEGLPSNEQFF; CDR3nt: TGCGCCAGCAGTGAGGGACTCCCTTCCAATGAGCAGTTCTTC
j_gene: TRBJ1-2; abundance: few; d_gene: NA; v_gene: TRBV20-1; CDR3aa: CSAHNSAGRYGYTF; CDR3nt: TGCAGTGCTCACAATAGCGCGGGCCGGTATGGCTACACCTTC
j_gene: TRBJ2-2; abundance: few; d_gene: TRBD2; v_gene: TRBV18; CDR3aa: CASSPRLAGNTGELFF; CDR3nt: TGTGCCAGCTCACCACGGCTAGCGGGAAACACCGGGGAGCTGTTTTTT
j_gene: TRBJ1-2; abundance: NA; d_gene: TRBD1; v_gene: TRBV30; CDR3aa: CAWSASGGRDGYTF; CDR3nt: TGTGCCTGGAGTGCTTCAGGGGGCCGGGATGGCTACACCTTC
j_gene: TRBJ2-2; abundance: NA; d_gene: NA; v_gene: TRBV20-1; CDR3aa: CSASMAGTGELFF; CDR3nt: TGCAGTGCTAGTATGGCCGGAACCGGGGAGCTGTTTTTT
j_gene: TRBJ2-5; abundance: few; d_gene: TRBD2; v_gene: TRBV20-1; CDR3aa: CSARPERDPRRETQYF; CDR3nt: TGCAGTGCTAGACCGGAGCGGGACCCACGGCGAGAGACCCAGTACTTC
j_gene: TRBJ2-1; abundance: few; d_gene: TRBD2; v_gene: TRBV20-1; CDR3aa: CSAPLAGGPIEQFF; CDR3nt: TGCAGTGCTCCTCTAGCGGGGGGGCCGATTGAGCAGTTCTTC
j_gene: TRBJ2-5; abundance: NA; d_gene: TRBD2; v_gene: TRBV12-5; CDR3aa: CAPNGGSQETQYF; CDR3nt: TGTGCCCCAAACGGGGGGAGCCAAGAGACCCAGTACTTC
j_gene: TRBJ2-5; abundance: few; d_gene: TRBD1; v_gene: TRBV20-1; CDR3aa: CSAKGAIRETQYF; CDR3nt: TGCAGTGCTAAGGGGGCAATACGAGAGACCCAGTACTTC
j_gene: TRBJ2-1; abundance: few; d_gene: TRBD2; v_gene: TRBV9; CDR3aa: CASSVAGGPNNEQFF; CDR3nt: TGTGCCAGCAGCGTAGCGGGGGGGCCAAACAATGAGCAGTTCTTC
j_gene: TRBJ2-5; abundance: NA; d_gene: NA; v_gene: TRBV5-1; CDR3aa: CASSPLDSSPQTQYF; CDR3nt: TGCGCCAGCAGCCCTCTCGACTCGAGTCCGCAGACCCAGTACTTC